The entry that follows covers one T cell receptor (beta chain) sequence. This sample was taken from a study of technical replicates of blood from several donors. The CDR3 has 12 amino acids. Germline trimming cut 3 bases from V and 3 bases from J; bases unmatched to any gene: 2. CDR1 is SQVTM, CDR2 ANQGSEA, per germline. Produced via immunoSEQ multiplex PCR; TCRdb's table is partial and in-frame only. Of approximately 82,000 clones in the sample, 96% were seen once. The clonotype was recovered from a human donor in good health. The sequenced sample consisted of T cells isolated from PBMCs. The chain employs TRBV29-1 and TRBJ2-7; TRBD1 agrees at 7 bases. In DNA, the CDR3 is TGCAGCGTTGAGGGGGACAGCTACGAGCAGTACTTC. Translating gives CSVEGDSYEQYF.